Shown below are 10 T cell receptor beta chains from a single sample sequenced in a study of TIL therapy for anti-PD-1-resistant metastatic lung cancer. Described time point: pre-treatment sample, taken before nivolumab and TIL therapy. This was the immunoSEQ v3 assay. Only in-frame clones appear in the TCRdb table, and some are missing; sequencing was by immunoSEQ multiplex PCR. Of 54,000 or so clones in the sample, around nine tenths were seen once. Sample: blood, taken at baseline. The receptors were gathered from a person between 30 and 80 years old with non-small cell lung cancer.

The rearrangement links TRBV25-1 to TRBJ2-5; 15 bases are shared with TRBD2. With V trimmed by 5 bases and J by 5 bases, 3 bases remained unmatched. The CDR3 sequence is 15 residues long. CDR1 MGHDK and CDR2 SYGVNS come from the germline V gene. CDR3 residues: CASSKGLAGGETQYF. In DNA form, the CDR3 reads TGTGCCAGCAGTAAAGGACTAGCGGGGGGGGAGACCCAGTACTTC.

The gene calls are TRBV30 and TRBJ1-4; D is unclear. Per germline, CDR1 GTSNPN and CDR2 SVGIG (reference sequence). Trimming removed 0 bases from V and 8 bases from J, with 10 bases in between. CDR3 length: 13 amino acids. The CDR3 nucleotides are TGTGCCTGGAGTGTATCTGGTAGGGAAAAACTGTTTTTT. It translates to CAWSVSGREKLFF.

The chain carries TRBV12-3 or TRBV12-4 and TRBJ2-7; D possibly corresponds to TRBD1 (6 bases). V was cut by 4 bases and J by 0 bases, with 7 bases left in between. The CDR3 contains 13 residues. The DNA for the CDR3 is TGTGCCAGCAGTTACAGGGTCTCCTACGAGCAGTACTTC. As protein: CASSYRVSYEQYF.

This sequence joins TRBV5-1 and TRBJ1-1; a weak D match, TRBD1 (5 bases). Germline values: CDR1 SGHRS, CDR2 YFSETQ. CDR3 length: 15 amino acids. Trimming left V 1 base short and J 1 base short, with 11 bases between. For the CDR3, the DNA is TGCGCCAGCAGCTTGAGGGGACGTGAGAACACTGAAGCTTTCTTT. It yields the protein CASSLRGRENTEAFF.

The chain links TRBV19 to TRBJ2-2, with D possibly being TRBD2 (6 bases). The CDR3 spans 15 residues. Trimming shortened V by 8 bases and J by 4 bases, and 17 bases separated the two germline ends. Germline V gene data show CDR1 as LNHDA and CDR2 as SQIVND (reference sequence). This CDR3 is CASRSGQGGTGELFF. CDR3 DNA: TGTGCCAGTCGCAGCGGGCAGGGAGGCACCGGGGAGCTGTTTTTT.

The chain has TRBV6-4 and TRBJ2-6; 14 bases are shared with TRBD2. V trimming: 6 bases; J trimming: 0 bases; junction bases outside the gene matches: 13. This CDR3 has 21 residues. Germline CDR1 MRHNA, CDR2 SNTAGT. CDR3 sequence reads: CASRDGGLAGGHSSGANVLTF. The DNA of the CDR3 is TGTGCCAGCAGGGACGGCGGACTAGCGGGAGGACACAGCTCTGGGGCCAACGTCCTGACTTTC.

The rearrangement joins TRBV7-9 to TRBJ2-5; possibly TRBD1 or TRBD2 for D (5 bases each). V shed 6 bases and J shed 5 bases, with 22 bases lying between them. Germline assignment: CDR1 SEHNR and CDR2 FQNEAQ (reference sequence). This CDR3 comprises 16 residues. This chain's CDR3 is CASRGIYRDGEETQYF. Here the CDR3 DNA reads TGTGCCAGCAGAGGTATCTACCGGGACGGCGAGGAGACCCAGTACTTC.

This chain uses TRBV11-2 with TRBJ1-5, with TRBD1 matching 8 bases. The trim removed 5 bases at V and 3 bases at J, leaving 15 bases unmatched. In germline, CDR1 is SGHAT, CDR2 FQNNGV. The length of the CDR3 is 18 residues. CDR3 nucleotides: TGTGCCAGCAGCGACGGGACAGGCCTATATGGGAACAATCAGCCCCAGCATTTT. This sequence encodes CASSDGTGLYGNNQPQHF.

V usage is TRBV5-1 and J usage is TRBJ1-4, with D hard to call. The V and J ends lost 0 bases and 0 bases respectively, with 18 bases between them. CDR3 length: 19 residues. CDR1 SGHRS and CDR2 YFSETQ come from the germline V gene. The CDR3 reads CASSLGIMKTFATNEKLFF. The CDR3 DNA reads TGCGCCAGCAGCTTGGGGATAATGAAGACCTTCGCAACTAATGAAAAACTGTTTTTT.

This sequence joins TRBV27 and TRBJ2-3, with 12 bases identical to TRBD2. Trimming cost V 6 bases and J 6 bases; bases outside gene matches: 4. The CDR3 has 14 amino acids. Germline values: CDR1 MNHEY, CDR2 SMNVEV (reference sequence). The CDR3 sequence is CASRTSGGYDTQYF. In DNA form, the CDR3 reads TGTGCCAGCAGGACTAGCGGGGGTTATGATACGCAGTATTTT.